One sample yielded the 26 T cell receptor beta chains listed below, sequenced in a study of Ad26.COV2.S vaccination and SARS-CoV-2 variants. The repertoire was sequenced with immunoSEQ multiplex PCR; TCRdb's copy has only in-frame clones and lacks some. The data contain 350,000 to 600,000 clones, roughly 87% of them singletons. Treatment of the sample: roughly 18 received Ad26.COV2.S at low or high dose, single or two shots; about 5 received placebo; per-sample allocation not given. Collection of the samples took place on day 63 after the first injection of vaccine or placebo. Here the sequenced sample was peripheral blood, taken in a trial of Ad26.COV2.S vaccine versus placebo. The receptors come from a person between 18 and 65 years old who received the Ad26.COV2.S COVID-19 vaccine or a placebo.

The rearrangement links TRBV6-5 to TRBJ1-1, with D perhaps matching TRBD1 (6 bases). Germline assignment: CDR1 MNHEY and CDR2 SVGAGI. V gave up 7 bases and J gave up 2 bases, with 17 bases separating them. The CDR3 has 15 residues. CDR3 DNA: TGTGCCAGCATGGGAGGGGGGGCCCGCAACACTGAAGCTTTCTTT. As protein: CASMGGGARNTEAFF.

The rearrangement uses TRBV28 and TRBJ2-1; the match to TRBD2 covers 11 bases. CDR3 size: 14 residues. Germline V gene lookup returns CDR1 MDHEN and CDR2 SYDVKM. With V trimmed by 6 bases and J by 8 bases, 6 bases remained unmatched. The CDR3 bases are TGTGCCAGCAGCCCTAGCGGGAGGCTCGATGAGCAGTTCTTC. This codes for CASSPSGRLDEQFF.

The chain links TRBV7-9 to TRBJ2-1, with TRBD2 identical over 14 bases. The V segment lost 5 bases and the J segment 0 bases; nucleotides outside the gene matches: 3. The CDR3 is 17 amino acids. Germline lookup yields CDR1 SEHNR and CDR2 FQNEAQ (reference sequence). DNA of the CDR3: TGTGCCAGCAGCACAGGGACTAGCGGGAGCTCCTACAATGAGCAGTTCTTC. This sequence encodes CASSTGTSGSSYNEQFF.

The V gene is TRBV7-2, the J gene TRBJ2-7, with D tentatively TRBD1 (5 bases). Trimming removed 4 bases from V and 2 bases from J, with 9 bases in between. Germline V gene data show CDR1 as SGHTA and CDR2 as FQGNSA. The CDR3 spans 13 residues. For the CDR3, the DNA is TGTGCCAGCAGCTGGGGCACAGCCTACGAGCAGTACTTC. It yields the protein CASSWGTAYEQYF.

The CDR3: CASSIDLPRTGSNYGYTF. The CDR3 DNA follows: TGTGCCAGTAGTATAGATCTGCCCCGGACGGGGAGCAACTATGGCTACACCTTC. The chain carries TRBV19 and TRBJ1-2; D not certain. Trimming pared 0 bases from V and 2 bases from J, leaving 19 bases between. The CDR3 sequence is 18 residues long. The germline CDR1 and CDR2 sequences are LNHDA and SQIVND (reference sequence).

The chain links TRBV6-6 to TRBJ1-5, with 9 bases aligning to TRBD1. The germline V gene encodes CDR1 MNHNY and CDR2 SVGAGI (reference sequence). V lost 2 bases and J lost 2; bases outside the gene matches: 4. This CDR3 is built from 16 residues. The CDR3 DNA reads TGTGCCAGCAGTTACCCGGACAGGGGAGGCAATCAGCCCCAGCATTTT. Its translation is CASSYPDRGGNQPQHF.

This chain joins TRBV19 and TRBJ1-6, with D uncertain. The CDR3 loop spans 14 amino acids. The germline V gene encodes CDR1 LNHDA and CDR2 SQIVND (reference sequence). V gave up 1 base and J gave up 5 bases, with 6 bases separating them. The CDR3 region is CASSIGRNNSPLHF. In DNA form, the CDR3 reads TGTGCCAGTAGTATAGGGAGAAATAATTCACCCCTCCACTTT.

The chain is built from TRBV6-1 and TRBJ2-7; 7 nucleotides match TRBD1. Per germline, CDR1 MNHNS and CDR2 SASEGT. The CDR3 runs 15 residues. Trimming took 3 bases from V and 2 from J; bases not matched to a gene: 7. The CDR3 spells CASSDPTGLTYEQYF. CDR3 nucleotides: TGTGCCAGCAGTGACCCGACAGGGTTGACCTACGAGCAGTACTTC.

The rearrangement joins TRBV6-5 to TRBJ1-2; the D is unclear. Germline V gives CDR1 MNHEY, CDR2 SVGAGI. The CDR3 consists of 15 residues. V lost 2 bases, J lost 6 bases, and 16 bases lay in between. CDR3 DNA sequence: TGTGCCAGCAGTTACGTCGTGGGAACCTTAAATGGCTACACCTTC. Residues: CASSYVVGTLNGYTF.

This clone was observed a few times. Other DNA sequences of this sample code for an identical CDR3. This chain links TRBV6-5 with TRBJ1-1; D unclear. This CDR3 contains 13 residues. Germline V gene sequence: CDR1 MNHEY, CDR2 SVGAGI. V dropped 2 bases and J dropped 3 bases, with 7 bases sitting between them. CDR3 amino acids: CASSYRGDTEAFF. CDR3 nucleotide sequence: TGTGCCAGCAGTTACCGTGGGGACACTGAAGCTTTCTTT.

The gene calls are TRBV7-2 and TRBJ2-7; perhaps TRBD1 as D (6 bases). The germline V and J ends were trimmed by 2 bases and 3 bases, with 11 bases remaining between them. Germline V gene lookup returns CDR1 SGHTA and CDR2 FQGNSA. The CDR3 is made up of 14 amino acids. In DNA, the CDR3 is TGTGCCAGCAGCTTAATACAGGGTAGCTACGAGCAGTACTTC. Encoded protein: CASSLIQGSYEQYF.

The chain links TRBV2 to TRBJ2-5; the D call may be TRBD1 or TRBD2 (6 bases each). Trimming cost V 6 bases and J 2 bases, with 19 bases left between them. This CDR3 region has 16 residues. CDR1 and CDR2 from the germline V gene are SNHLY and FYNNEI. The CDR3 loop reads CASRPGTPGLQETQYF. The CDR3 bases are TGTGCCAGCAGACCCGGGACACCGGGACTTCAAGAGACCCAGTACTTC. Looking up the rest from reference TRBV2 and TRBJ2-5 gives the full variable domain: EPEVTQTPSHQVTQMGQEVILRCVPISNHLYFYWYRQILGQKVEFLVSFYNNEISEKSEIFDDQFSVERPDGSNFTLKIRSTKLEDSAMYFCASRPGTPGLQETQYFGPGTRLLVL.

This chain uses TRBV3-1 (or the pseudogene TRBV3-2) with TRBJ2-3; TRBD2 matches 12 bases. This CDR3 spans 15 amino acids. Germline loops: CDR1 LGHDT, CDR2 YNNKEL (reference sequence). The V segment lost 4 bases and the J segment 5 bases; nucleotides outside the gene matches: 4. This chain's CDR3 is CASSPSGGAKDTQYF. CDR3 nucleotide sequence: TGTGCCAGCAGCCCTAGCGGGGGGGCCAAAGATACGCAGTATTTT.

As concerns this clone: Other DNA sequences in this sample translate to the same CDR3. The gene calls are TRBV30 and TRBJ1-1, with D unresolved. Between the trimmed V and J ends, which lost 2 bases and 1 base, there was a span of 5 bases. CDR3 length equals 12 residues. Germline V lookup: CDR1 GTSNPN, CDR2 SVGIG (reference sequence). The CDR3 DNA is TGTGCCTGGAGTTCTGGGAACACTGAAGCTTTCTTT. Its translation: CAWSSGNTEAFF.

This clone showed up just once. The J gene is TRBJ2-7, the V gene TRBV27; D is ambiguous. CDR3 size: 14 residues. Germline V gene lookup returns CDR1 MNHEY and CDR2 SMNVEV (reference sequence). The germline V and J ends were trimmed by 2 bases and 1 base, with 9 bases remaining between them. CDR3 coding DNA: TGTGCCAGCAGTTTAGGGCCCTATTCCTACGAGCAGTACTTC. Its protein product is CASSLGPYSYEQYF.

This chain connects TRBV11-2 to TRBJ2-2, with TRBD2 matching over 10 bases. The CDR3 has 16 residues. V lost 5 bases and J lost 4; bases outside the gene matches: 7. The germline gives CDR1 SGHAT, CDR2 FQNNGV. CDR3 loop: CASSPLAGVGTGELFF. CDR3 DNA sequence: TGTGCCAGCAGCCCCCTAGCGGGAGTAGGCACCGGGGAGCTGTTTTTT.

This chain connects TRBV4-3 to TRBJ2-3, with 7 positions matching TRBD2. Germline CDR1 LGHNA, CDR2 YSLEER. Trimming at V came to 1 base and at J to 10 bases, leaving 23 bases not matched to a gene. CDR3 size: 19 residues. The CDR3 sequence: CASSQGRPVGGGISRAQYF. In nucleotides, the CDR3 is TGCGCCAGCAGCCAAGGTCGACCCGTGGGGGGGGGTATCTCTAGGGCGCAGTATTTT.

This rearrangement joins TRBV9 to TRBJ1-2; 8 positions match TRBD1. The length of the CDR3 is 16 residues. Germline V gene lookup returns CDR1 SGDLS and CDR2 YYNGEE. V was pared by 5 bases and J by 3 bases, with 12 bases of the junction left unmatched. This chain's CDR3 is CASRGGTGSVHYGYTF. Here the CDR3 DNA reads TGTGCCAGCAGAGGAGGGACAGGTAGCGTCCACTATGGCTACACCTTC.

The CDR3 region is CASSKSAAYRTEAFF. The CDR3, as DNA: TGTGCCAGTAGCAAAAGCGCAGCATACAGGACTGAAGCTTTCTTT. The chain recombines TRBV19 with TRBJ1-1; D is perhaps TRBD1 (5 bases). V lost 6 bases and J lost 5, with 19 bases in between. Germline CDR1 LNHDA, CDR2 SQIVND (reference sequence). The CDR3 runs 15 residues. Supplemented by reference TRBV19 and TRBJ1-1, the full variable domain reads DGGITQSPKYLFRKEGQNVTLSCEQNLNHDAMYWYRQDPGQGLRLIYYSQIVNDFQKGDIAEGYSVSREKKESFPLTVTSAQKNPTAFYLCASSKSAAYRTEAFFGQGTRLTVV.

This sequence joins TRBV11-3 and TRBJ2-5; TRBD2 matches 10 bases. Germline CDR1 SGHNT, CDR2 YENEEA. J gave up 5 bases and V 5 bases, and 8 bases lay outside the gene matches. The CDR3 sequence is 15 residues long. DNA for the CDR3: TGTGCCAGCAGCAAAAGCGGGGGGGCTCTTGAGACCCAGTACTTC. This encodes CASSKSGGALETQYF.

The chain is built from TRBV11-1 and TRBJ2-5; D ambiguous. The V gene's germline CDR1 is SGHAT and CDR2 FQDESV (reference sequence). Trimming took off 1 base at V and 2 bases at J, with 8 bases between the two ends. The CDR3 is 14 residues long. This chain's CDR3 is CASSLEWQQETQYF. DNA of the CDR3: TGTGCCAGCAGCTTAGAGTGGCAGCAAGAGACCCAGTACTTC.

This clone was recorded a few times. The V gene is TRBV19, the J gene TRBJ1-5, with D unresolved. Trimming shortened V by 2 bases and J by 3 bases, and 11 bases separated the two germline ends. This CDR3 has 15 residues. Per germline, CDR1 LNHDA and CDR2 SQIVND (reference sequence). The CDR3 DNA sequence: TGTGCCAGTAGTATAAGATGGCAGAACAATCAGCCCCAGCATTTT. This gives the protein CASSIRWQNNQPQHF.

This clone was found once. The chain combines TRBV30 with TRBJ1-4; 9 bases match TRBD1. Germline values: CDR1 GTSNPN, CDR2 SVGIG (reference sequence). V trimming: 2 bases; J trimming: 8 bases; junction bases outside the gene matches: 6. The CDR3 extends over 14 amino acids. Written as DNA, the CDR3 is TGTGCCTGGAGTCCTCCTGGGACAGGGGAAAAACTGTTTTTT. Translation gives CAWSPPGTGEKLFF.

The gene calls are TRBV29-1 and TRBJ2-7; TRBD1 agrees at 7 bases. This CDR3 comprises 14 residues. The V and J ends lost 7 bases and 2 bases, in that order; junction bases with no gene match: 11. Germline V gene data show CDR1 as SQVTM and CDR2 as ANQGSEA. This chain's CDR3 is CSGTIGGPTYEQYF. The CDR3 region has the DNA TGCAGCGGAACCATAGGGGGCCCTACCTACGAGCAGTACTTC.

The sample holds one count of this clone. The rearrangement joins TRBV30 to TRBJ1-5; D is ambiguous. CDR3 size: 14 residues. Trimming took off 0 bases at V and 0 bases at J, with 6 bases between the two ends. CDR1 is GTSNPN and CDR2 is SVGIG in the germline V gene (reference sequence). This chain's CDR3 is CAWSVLDSNQPQHF. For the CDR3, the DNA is TGTGCCTGGAGTGTACTCGATAGCAATCAGCCCCAGCATTTT. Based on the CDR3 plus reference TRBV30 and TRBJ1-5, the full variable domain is SQTIHQWPATLVQPVGSPLSLECTVEGTSNPNLYWYRQAAGRGLQLLFYSVGIGQISSEVPQNLSASRPQDRQFILSSKKLLLSDSGFYLCAWSVLDSNQPQHFGDGTRLSIL.

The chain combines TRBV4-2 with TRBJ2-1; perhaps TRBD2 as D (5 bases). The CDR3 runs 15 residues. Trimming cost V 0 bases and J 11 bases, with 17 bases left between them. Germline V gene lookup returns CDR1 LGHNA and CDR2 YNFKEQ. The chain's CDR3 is CASSQDHSLASKQFF. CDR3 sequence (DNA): TGTGCCAGCAGCCAAGACCACTCTCTAGCTTCTAAGCAGTTCTTC.